This is a list of T cell receptor beta chains from one sample in a study of blood T cell repertoires in COVID-19. Sequencing used immunoSEQ multiplex PCR; TCRdb keeps in-frame clones, though not all of them. The data hold approximately 280,000 clones, with approximately 88% observed a single time. The source material was peripheral blood. These receptors all come from a man in his late teens or twenties with active or convalescent COVID-19. Each CDR3 is given with its conserved first and last residue. D genes are given only for firm matches. Clone size appears in some rows only: once, few, many, or a class for an expanded clone.

d_call	v_call	j_call	clone_size	cdr3_aa	cdr3_nt
NA	TRBV4-3	TRBJ2-3	NA	CASSQVLVTDTQYF	TGCGCCAGCAGCCAAGTACTGGTAACAGATACGCAGTATTTT
NA	TRBV10-1	TRBJ2-3	NA	CASSEARGGQYF	TGCGCCAGCAGTGAGGCGCGGGGAGGGCAGTATTTT
TRBD1	TRBV29-1	TRBJ1-2	NA	CSVDLDRGGYGYTF	TGCAGCGTCGATCTCGACAGGGGTGGCTATGGCTACACCTTC
TRBD2	TRBV7-9	TRBJ2-2	NA	CASSSPGLGGTGELFF	TGTGCCAGCAGCTCTCCCGGACTAGGCGGCACCGGGGAGCTGTTTTTT
NA	TRBV11-2	TRBJ2-1	NA	CASSADNEQFF	TGTGCCAGCAGCGCGGACAATGAGCAGTTCTTC
NA	TRBV7-8	TRBJ1-1	few	CASSWTVNTEAFF	TGTGCCAGCAGCTGGACAGTGAACACTGAAGCTTTCTTT
TRBD2	TRBV12-5	TRBJ2-7	NA	CASAMGGFYEQYF	TGTGCTAGTGCCATGGGGGGGTTCTACGAGCAGTACTTC
NA	TRBV2	TRBJ2-7	once	CASSGTKSLVHYEQYF	TGTGCCAGCAGTGGGACAAAGTCGTTGGTGCACTACGAGCAGTACTTC
NA	TRBV9	TRBJ1-1	NA	CASSVSETQAMNTEAFF	TGTGCCAGCAGCGTATCTGAAACCCAGGCCATGAACACTGAAGCTTTCTTT
NA	TRBV2	TRBJ1-4	NA	CASSANPRGYNEKLFF	TGTGCCAGCAGCGCAAACCCGCGGGGGTATAATGAAAAACTGTTTTTT
NA	TRBV7-3	TRBJ1-1	NA	CASSSGLSNTEAFF	TGTGCCAGCAGCTCGGGTCTATCGAACACTGAAGCTTTCTTT
TRBD1	TRBV3-1/TRBV3-2	TRBJ1-4	NA	CASSLDRGQTNEKLFF	TGTGCCAGCAGCCTTGACAGGGGGCAAACTAATGAAAAACTGTTTTTT
TRBD1	TRBV7-9	TRBJ1-6	NA	CASSQQGARSYNSPLHF	TGTGCCAGCAGCCAACAGGGGGCACGCTCCTATAATTCACCCCTCCACTTT
TRBD2	TRBV7-2	TRBJ2-5	once	CASSYRTSGGPEKQETQYF	TGTGCCAGCAGCTACCGGACTAGCGGGGGGCCCGAAAAGCAAGAGACCCAGTACTTC
TRBD1	TRBV18	TRBJ2-5	NA	CASSPGQGRETQYF	TGTGCCAGCTCACCAGGACAGGGGAGAGAGACCCAGTACTTC
NA	TRBV6-5	TRBJ1-3	NA	CASSKQGSGNTIYF	TGTGCCAGCAGTAAACAGGGATCCGGAAACACCATATATTTT
NA	TRBV2	TRBJ1-2	NA	CASSETGDYGYTF	TGTGCCAGCAGTGAAACAGGAGACTATGGCTACACCTTC
NA	TRBV6-5	TRBJ1-2	NA	CASTGIYGYTF	TGTGCCAGCACAGGAATATATGGCTACACCTTC